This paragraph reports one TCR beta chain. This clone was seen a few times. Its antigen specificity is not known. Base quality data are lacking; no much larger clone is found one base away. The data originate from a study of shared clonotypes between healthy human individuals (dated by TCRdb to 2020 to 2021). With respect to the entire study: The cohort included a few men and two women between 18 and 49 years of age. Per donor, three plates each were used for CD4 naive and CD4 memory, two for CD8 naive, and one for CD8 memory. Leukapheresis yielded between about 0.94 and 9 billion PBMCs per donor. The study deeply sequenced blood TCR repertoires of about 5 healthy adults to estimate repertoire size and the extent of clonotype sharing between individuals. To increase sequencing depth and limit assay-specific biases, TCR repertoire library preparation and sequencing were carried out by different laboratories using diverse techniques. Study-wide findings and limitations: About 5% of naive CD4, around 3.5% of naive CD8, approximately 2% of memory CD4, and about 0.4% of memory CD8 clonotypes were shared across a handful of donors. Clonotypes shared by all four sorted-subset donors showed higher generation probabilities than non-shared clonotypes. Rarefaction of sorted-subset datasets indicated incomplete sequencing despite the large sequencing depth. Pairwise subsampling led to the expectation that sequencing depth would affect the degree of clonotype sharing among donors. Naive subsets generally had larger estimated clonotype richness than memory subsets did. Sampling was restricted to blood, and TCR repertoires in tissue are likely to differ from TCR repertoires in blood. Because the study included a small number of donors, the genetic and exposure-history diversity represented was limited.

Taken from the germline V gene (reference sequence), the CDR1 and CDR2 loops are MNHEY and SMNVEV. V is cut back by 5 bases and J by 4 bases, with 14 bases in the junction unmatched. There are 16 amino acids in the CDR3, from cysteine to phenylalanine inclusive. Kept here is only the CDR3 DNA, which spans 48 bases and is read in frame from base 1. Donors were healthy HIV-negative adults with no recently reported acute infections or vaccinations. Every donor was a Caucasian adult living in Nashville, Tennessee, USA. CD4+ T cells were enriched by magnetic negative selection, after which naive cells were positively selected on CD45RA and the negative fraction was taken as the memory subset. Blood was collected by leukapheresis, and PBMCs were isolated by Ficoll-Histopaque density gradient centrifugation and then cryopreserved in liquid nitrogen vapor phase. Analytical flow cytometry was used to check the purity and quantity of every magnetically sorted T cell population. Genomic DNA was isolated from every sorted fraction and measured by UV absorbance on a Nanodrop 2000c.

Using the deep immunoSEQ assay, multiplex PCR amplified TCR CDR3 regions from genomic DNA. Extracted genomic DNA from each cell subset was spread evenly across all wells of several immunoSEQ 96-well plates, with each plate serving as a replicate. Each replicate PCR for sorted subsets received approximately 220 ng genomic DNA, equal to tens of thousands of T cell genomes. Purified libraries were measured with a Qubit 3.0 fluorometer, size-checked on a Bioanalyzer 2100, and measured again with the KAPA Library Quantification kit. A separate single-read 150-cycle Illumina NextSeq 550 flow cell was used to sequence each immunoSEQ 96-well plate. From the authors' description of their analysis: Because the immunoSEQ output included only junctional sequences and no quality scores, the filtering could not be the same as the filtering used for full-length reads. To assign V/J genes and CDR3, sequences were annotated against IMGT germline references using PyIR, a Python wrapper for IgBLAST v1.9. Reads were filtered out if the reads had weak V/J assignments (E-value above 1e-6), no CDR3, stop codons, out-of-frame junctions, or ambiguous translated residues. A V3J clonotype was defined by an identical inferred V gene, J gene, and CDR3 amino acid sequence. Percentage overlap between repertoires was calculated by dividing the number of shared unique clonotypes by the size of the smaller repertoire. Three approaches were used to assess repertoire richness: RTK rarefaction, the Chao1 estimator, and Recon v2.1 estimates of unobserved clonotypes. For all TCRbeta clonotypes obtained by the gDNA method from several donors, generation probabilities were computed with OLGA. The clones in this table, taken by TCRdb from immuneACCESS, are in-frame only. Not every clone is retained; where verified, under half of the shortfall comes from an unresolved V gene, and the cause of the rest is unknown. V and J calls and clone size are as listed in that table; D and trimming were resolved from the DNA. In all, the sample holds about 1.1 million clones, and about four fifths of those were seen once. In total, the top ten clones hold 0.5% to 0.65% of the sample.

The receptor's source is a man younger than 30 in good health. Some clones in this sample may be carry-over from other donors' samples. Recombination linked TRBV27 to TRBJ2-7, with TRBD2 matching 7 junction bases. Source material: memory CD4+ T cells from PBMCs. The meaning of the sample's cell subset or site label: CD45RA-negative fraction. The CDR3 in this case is CASSPTLSTSAYEQYF. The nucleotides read TGTGCCAGCAGTCCAACTCTCTCTACTAGCGCGTACGAGCAGTACTTC.